This T cell receptor beta chain originates from a study of blood T cells in healthy people across ages. Points on this clonotype: What it recognizes is unknown.

The CDR3 is made up of 12 amino acids. The V gene lost 7 bases and the J gene lost 10 bases, with 14 bases spanning the gap. Germline V gene lookup returns CDR1 ENHRY and CDR2 SYGVKD. Study-wide points: It was found that TCR beta diversity correlated strongly with the percentage of naive T cells. One million T cells yielded diversity estimates that were considered underestimates. Whereas aged donors had fewer naive CD4+ cells, long-lived donors had more of them and higher diversity.

A second about 6 to 11 cycle PCR used barcoded and J-beta primers. CDR3-containing paired-end reads numbered at least 2.5 million in each sample. TCRdb fed the 5' RACE reads into MiXCR, producing one record per CDR3 protein. The sample consists of some 640,000 distinct CDR3 sequences, around 48% of them appearing once. The source of this sequence is a woman aged 60 to 75 in good health. This chain links TRBV10-3 with TRBJ2-1; D possibly uses TRBD1 or TRBD2 (5 bases each). Sequenced material: blood. CDR3 in DNA: TGTGCCATCACCGGGGACCCCCTCGAGCAGTTCTTC. It translates to CAITGDPLEQFF.